This TCR beta chain derives from a study of response to subunit inactivated influenza vaccine. Study-wide results and caveats: Few additional T cells are recruited per seasonal influenza vaccination, authors suggested.

This CDR3 region has 13 residues. V lost 1 base, J lost 5 bases, and 8 bases lay in between. Germline V gene data show CDR1 as DFQATT and CDR2 as SNEGSKA (reference sequence). Remarks on this clonotype: What it binds is not known.

TCRdb reprocessed the RT-PCR reads via MiXCR and lists one record per CDR3 protein. This table has approximately 490,000 distinct CDR3 sequences, approximately 7.7% appearing once. The TCR was taken from a man aged 50 to 69 who received an inactivated influenza vaccine. V gene TRBV20-1 combines with J gene TRBJ2-2; D tentatively reads TRBD1 or TRBD2 (6 bases each). Sequenced here: PBMCs from blood, sampled 23 to 25 months after vaccination. In nucleotides, the CDR3 is TGCAGTGCTAGAGCGGGGGCAACCGGGGAGCTGTTTTTT. Its translation: CSARAGATGELFF.